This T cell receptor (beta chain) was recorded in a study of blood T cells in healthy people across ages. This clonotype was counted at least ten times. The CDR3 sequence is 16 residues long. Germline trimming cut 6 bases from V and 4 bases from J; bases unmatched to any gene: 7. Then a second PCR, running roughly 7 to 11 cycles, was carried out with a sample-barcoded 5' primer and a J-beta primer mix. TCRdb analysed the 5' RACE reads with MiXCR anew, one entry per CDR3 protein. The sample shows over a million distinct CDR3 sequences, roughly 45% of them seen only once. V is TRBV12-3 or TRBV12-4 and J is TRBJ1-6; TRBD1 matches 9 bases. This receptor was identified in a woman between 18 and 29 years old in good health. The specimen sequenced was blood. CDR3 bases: TGTGCCAGCAGCCGCTTGGGGACAGGGTATAATTCACCCCTCCACTTT. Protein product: CASSRLGTGYNSPLHF.